Below, 14 T cell receptor beta chains from the same sample are listed, as sequenced in a study of follicular helper T cells after annual influenza vaccination. Some clones are missing from TCRdb's copy, which holds only in-frame ones; the method was immunoSEQ multiplex PCR. The sample holds approximately 7,400 clones, approximately 80% seen once. Described time point: 2015-2016 season, 7 days after influenza vaccination. The sample here was CXCR5+ CD38- circulating T follicular helper cells from blood, taken 7 days after influenza vaccination. The sample's subset: circulating Tfh, non-naive CD4+CXCR5+PD-1+ (ICOS+CD38+ or ICOS-CD38-). Receptors originate from an adult who received the influenza vaccine.

The chain couples TRBV5-6 to TRBJ1-2; 8 bases agree with TRBD1. The CDR3 loop spans 14 amino acids. The trim removed 4 bases at V and 4 bases at J, leaving 6 bases unmatched. CDR1 and CDR2 (germline): SGHDT, YYEEEE. The CDR3 protein is CASSTGQGVYGYTF. The CDR3 nucleotides read TGTGCCAGCAGCACCGGACAGGGTGTCTATGGCTACACCTTC.

This chain uses TRBV11-2 with TRBJ2-1; D tentatively reads TRBD1 or TRBD2 (6 bases each). The germline CDR1 and CDR2 sequences are SGHAT and FQNNGV. The V gene lost 1 base and the J gene lost 7 bases, with 14 bases spanning the gap. This CDR3 is built from 15 residues. The CDR3, as DNA: TGTGCCAGCAGCTTAGCTGTGAGGGGGGTAAATGAGCAGTTCTTC. Translated, it gives CASSLAVRGVNEQFF.

The V and J genes are TRBV5-5 and TRBJ2-3, with D uncertain. The CDR3 runs 14 residues. V dropped 0 bases and J dropped 2 bases, with 7 bases sitting between them. CDR1 is SGHKS and CDR2 is YYEKEE in the germline V gene (reference sequence). CDR3 nucleotides: TGTGCCAGCAGCTTGGTGCGGTCCACAGATACGCAGTATTTT. It encodes CASSLVRSTDTQYF.

The genes are TRBV28 and TRBJ1-2; 12 nucleotides line up with TRBD1. The V and J ends lost 7 bases and 7 bases, in that order; junction bases with no gene match: 13. The CDR3 sequence is 16 residues long. Germline V gene data show CDR1 as MDHEN and CDR2 as SYDVKM. The CDR3 reads CASIEGQGADFAGYTF. As DNA, the CDR3 is TGTGCCAGCATTGAGGGACAGGGGGCGGACTTTGCTGGCTACACCTTC.

This clone has only a few counts. V is TRBV18 and J is TRBJ2-1; possibly TRBD2 for D (7 bases). The V and J ends lost 4 bases and 7 bases respectively, with 8 bases between them. The CDR3 spans 12 residues. Germline CDR1 is KGHSH and CDR2 is LQKENI. The CDR3 DNA reads as TGTGCCAGCTCACAGGGGGGGAATGAGCAGTTCTTC. Its translation is CASSQGGNEQFF.

V is TRBV2 and J is TRBJ2-3, with D possibly being TRBD2 (6 bases). V was shortened by 5 bases and J by 5 bases, with 11 bases between the two germline ends. The length of the CDR3 is 13 residues. Germline lookup yields CDR1 SNHLY and CDR2 FYNNEI. The CDR3 coding sequence is TGTGCCAGCAGTAGGGACTCCTTAGATACGCAGTATTTT. It encodes CASSRDSLDTQYF.

The chain couples TRBV19 to TRBJ2-1; the D gene is possibly TRBD2 (6 bases). The CDR3 contains 18 residues. Trimming removed 2 bases from V and 4 bases from J, with 21 bases in between. The V gene's germline CDR1 is LNHDA and CDR2 SQIVND (reference sequence). In DNA form, the CDR3 reads TGTGCCAGTAGTATATTTGATGGGAACTGGGCGGGATACAATGAGCAGTTCTTC. It is translated as CASSIFDGNWAGYNEQFF.

V and J are TRBV5-1 and TRBJ1-2; 10 bases line up with TRBD1. Germline V gene sequence: CDR1 SGHRS, CDR2 YFSETQ. The CDR3 loop spans 14 amino acids. V was pared by 0 bases and J by 8 bases, with 4 bases of the junction left unmatched. CDR3 region: CASSLADRGQGYTF. The CDR3 nucleotides read TGCGCCAGCAGCTTGGCAGACAGGGGGCAAGGCTACACCTTC.

J is TRBJ2-5 and V is TRBV10-1, with D perhaps matching TRBD1 or TRBD2 (5 bases each). The V and J ends lost 3 bases and 4 bases respectively, with 15 bases between them. CDR1 is WNHNN, CDR2 SYGVQD, per germline (reference sequence). The CDR3 runs 15 residues. CDR3 loop: CASSETAGGGETQYF. The CDR3 bases are TGCGCCAGCAGTGAAACGGCCGGTGGGGGAGAGACCCAGTACTTC.

The chain joins TRBV9 to TRBJ2-7, with D unresolved. The CDR3 covers 14 residues. Trimming removed 0 bases at V and 6 bases at J, with 13 bases between. Germline CDR1 and CDR2: SGDLS and YYNGEE. In DNA form, the CDR3 reads TGTGCCAGCAGCGTAGCCCTTGGGATGGGCGAGCAGTACTTC. It specifies CASSVALGMGEQYF.

V gene TRBV27 combines with J gene TRBJ2-2; possible D gene TRBD1, 5 bases. Trimming removed 1 base from V and 1 base from J, with 7 bases in between. The CDR3 consists of 15 residues. Germline CDR1 MNHEY, CDR2 SMNVEV (reference sequence). The CDR3: CASSLWQGNTGELFF. DNA for the CDR3: TGTGCCAGCAGTTTATGGCAGGGGAACACCGGGGAGCTGTTTTTT.

This rearrangement joins TRBV7-9 to TRBJ2-2; TRBD2 might be the D (6 bases). Germline V gene data show CDR1 as SEHNR and CDR2 as FQNEAQ (reference sequence). The CDR3 runs to 16 residues. The V end lost 4 bases, the J end lost 2 bases, and 14 bases lay between the germline ends. The CDR3 DNA reads as TGTGCCAGCAGCTCCCCTCCGGGACTTAACACCGGGGAGCTGTTTTTT. Its translation: CASSSPPGLNTGELFF.

The chain joins TRBV4-2 to TRBJ1-4, with D maybe TRBD1 (5 bases). V was clipped by 0 bases and J by 7 bases, with 18 bases between them. Germline-derived CDR1 and CDR2 are LGHNA and YNFKEQ. The CDR3 length is 17 residues. The CDR3 nucleotides are TGTGCCAGCAGCCAAGATAGAGGGGTCACGGTTTCTGAAAAACTGTTTTTT. Its translation: CASSQDRGVTVSEKLFF.

V usage is TRBV7-9 and J usage is TRBJ2-1, with 7 nucleotides matching TRBD1. Germline values: CDR1 SEHNR, CDR2 FQNEAQ (reference sequence). The ends lost 4 bases at V and 9 bases at J; junction bases unmatched: 3. The CDR3 contains 12 residues. As DNA, the CDR3 is TGTGCCAGCAGCTCGACAGGGATTGAGCAGTTCTTC. It translates to CASSSTGIEQFF.